This note documents a single TCR beta chain sequence. Per the study methods: Estimates of nucleated cell counts were drawn from the amplification of reference gene primers. Using immunoSEQ multiplex PCR, the repertoire was profiled, and TCRdb retains in-frame clones only, with some absent. V, J and clone size reflect that table, while D and trimming were determined from the DNA. The sample comprises about 200,000 clones, roughly 87% of which are singletons, and about 2% rests with the top ten. This record belongs to a study of blood T cell repertoires in COVID-19. The germline V gene has CDR1 MDHEN and CDR2 SYDVKM. The trim removed 6 bases at V and 1 base at J, leaving 2 bases unmatched. The CDR3 has 13 residues.

The rearrangement joins TRBV28 to TRBJ1-1; 7 bases align to TRBD1. The TCR originated in a middle-aged man with active or convalescent COVID-19. The source material was peripheral blood. The CDR3 DNA sequence: TGTGCCAGCAGGGACAGGACGAACACTGAAGCTTTCTTT. Its translation is CASRDRTNTEAFF.